Following are 3 T cell receptor beta chains from one sample sequenced in a study of blood T cell repertoires in COVID-19. Using immunoSEQ multiplex PCR, the repertoire was profiled, and TCRdb retains in-frame clones only, with some absent. Among about 190,000 clones listed, roughly 84% were seen once. Material: PBMCs or T cells enriched from blood (not recorded which). All receptors come from a woman in her 30s who had recovered from COVID-19.

This clone has only a few counts. This rearrangement joins TRBV11-2 to TRBJ2-3; D remains unclear. In germline, CDR1 is SGHAT, CDR2 FQNNGV. Trimming removed 5 bases from V and 2 bases from J, with 23 bases in between. CDR3 length: 18 residues. CDR3 in amino acids: CASSQIFQFLQNTDTQYF. The CDR3 region has the DNA TGTGCCAGCAGCCAAATCTTCCAATTCCTCCAGAACACAGATACGCAGTATTTT.

The chain is built from TRBV28 and TRBJ2-7, with D possibly matching TRBD2 (6 bases). Germline-derived CDR1 and CDR2 are MDHEN and SYDVKM. V dropped 6 bases and J dropped 0 bases, with 15 bases sitting between them. The CDR3 length is 15 residues. DNA for the CDR3: TGTGCCAGCAGCTTAGACGGGACTTGCTCCTACGAGCAGTACTTC. Amino acid sequence: CASSLDGTCSYEQYF.

The J gene is TRBJ2-7, the V gene TRBV7-2; tentative D call: TRBD2 (5 bases). The CDR3 spans 13 residues. Deletions cut 0 bases from V and 3 bases from J, with 6 bases between. Germline assignment: CDR1 SGHTA and CDR2 FQGNSA. Written as DNA, the CDR3 is TGTGCCAGCAGCTTAGCGGGAGACTACGAGCAGTACTTC. Translating it yields CASSLAGDYEQYF. Based on the CDR3 plus reference TRBV7-2 and TRBJ2-7, the full variable domain is GAGVSQSPSNKVTEKGKDVELRCDPISGHTALYWYRQSLGQGLEFLIYFQGNSAPDKSGLPSDRFSAERTGGSVSTLTIQRTQQEDSAVYLCASSLAGDYEQYFGPGTRLTVT.